These 16 T cell receptor beta chains were all obtained from the same sample, sequenced in a study of blood T cells in healthy people across ages. Combining a sample-barcoded 5' primer with a J-beta primer mix, a second PCR ran for 7 to 11 cycles. TCRdb processed the 5' RACE reads anew with MiXCR; each CDR3 protein has one entry. This sample has 600,000 to 850,000 distinct CDR3 sequences, with roughly 45% found just once. Sample: blood. These receptors were collected from a woman in her fifties or sixties in good health.

A note on this clonotype: Mismatch with germline at one junction end may stem from a read error. The chain carries TRBV12-3 or TRBV12-4 and TRBJ2-1; TRBD2 might be the D (6 bases). The CDR3 spans 11 residues. The CDR3 reads CASSVPGEQFF. CDR3 in DNA: TGTGCCAGCAGCGTCCCGGGGGAGCAGTTTTTC.

J is TRBJ1-1 and V is TRBV20-1, with 8 bases lining up with TRBD1. The CDR3 sequence is 14 residues long. The ends lost 3 bases at V and 4 bases at J; junction bases unmatched: 7. CDR1 and CDR2 (germline): DFQATT, SNEGSKA (reference sequence). The CDR3 DNA reads as TGCAGTGCTAGCCAGGGGGCGCAGGCCACTGAAGCTTTCTTT. The encoded protein is CSASQGAQATEAFF.

The CDR3 region is CSVLGGDSNYGYTF. The CDR3 nucleotides are TGCAGCGTTCTGGGCGGGGACTCTAACTATGGCTACACCTTC. This chain uses TRBV29-1 with TRBJ1-2, with D maybe TRBD1 (5 bases). With 5 bases removed from V and 0 bases from J, the gap between germline ends came to 13 bases. Germline CDR1 reads SQVTM; CDR2 reads ANQGSEA. This CDR3 spans 14 amino acids.

This clonotype was seen only a few times. The V gene is TRBV9, the J gene TRBJ2-1, with 8 bases fitting TRBD2. The germline CDR1 and CDR2 sequences are SGDLS and YYNGEE. V shed 4 bases and J 10 bases; nucleotides not matched to a gene: 13. The CDR3 extends over 15 amino acids. The CDR3 reads CASSPLGAGGGEQFF. CDR3 in DNA: TGTGCCAGCAGCCCCTTAGGGGCCGGCGGGGGGGAGCAGTTCTTC.

J is TRBJ2-1 and V is TRBV11-3; 10 bases map to TRBD2. The CDR3 runs 15 residues. Germline V CDR1 and CDR2: SGHNT, YENEEA. V shed 1 base, J shed 9 bases, and the junction held 6 bases outside the gene matches. The CDR3 spells CASSLVLAGESEQFF. CDR3 bases: TGTGCCAGCAGCTTAGTCCTAGCGGGGGAAAGTGAGCAGTTCTTC.

The rearrangement uses TRBV3-1 and TRBJ1-2; the D is unclear. The CDR3 contains 15 residues. V dropped 4 bases and J dropped 0 bases, with 12 bases sitting between them. Germline CDR1 is LGHDT and CDR2 is YNNKEL (reference sequence). CDR3 protein: CASSPWTDSNYGYTF. DNA for the CDR3: TGTGCCAGCAGCCCCTGGACGGACTCTAACTATGGCTACACCTTC.

In this sample, this clonotype turned up once. The rearrangement links TRBV28 to TRBJ1-2, with 9 bases aligning to TRBD1. J gave up 8 bases and V 6 bases, and 16 bases lay outside the gene matches. The CDR3 has 16 residues. Germline V CDR1 and CDR2: MDHEN, SYDVKM. CDR3 DNA: TGTGCCAGCAGCCTTACAAGCCTGGGACAGGGTGGGGGCTACACCTTC. Protein: CASSLTSLGQGGGYTF.

This clonotype was found a few times. The CDR3: CSARPTGGEGANVLTF. DNA of the CDR3: TGCAGTGCTAGACCGACAGGGGGCGAAGGGGCCAACGTCCTGACTTTC. The chain carries TRBV20-1 and TRBJ2-6; 10 bases line up with TRBD1. Germline-derived CDR1 and CDR2 are DFQATT and SNEGSKA (reference sequence). CDR3 length: 16 residues. The V and J ends lost 2 bases and 4 bases, in that order; junction bases with no gene match: 5.

The J gene is TRBJ2-5, the V gene TRBV12-3 or TRBV12-4, with a possible D match to TRBD1 (5 bases). V was shortened by 5 bases and J by 5 bases, with 12 bases between the two germline ends. The length of the CDR3 is 13 residues. CDR3 in amino acids: CASSVGVAETQYF. In DNA, the CDR3 is TGTGCCAGCAGTGTAGGGGTCGCGGAGACCCAGTACTTC.

CDR3 protein: CATSTRDSWELFF. The CDR3 coding sequence is TGTGCCACCAGTACCCGGGACAGCTGGGAGCTGTTTTTT. The rearrangement links TRBV24-1 to TRBJ2-2; 7 nucleotides align to TRBD1. The CDR3 spans 13 residues. J gave up 9 bases and V 6 bases, and 6 bases lay outside the gene matches. Per the germline V gene, CDR1 is KGHDR and CDR2 is SFDVKD.

On this clonotype: The junction shows a germline mismatch at one end, possibly a read error. The chain recombines TRBV20-1 with TRBJ2-1, with 8 bases fitting TRBD2. Germline V gives CDR1 DFQATT, CDR2 SNEGSKA (reference sequence). The CDR3 covers 15 residues. The CDR3 protein is CSARAGTRSYSEQFF. CDR3 DNA sequence: TGCAGTGCTAGAGCCGGGACTAGGTCCTACAGTGAGCAGTTCTTC.

The CDR3 spells CSVSGGIAGVSYNEQFF. Here the CDR3 DNA reads TGCAGCGTTTCAGGGGGAATAGCGGGAGTCTCCTACAATGAGCAGTTCTTC. The chain recombines TRBV29-1 with TRBJ2-1, with 9 bases aligning to TRBD2. The CDR3 runs 17 residues. Germline values: CDR1 SQVTM, CDR2 ANQGSEA. Trimming took 5 bases from V and 0 from J; bases not matched to a gene: 11.

This clonotype was seen a few times. This chain uses TRBV7-9 with TRBJ2-7; weak D call: TRBD2 (6 bases). V was clipped by 0 bases and J by 2 bases, with 20 bases between them. Germline-derived CDR1 and CDR2 are SEHNR and FQNEAQ (reference sequence). This CDR3 has 18 amino acids. The CDR3 coding sequence is TGTGCCAGCAGCTTAGCGGGCGATCGAGTGGGGGGAACCTACGAGCAGTACTTC. Translated: CASSLAGDRVGGTYEQYF.

This clonotype has at least ten counts. CDR3 in amino acids: CAISPGLAGVNEQFF. The CDR3 DNA is TGTGCCATCAGCCCGGGACTAGCGGGAGTAAATGAGCAGTTCTTC. The chain joins TRBV10-3 to TRBJ2-1; TRBD2 agrees at 14 bases. J lost 7 bases, V lost 6 bases, and 5 bases had no gene match. The CDR3 has 15 amino acids. In germline, CDR1 is ENHRY, CDR2 SYGVKD.

Concerning this clonotype: Germline is not matched at one junction end, which may reflect a read error. The chain employs TRBV6-1 and TRBJ2-1, with 9 bases matching TRBD2. Germline values: CDR1 MNHNS, CDR2 SASEGT. The CDR3 contains 15 residues. Written as DNA, the CDR3 is TGTGCCGGCAGCGAGATAGCGGGAGAGCGGGGTGAGCAGTTCTTC. Its translation: CAGSEIAGERGEQFF.

This clonotype has more than one count but fewer than ten. V and J are TRBV2 and TRBJ1-5; D ambiguous. CDR3 length equals 15 residues. The germline V gene has CDR1 SNHLY and CDR2 FYNNEI. V lost 7 bases, J lost 2 bases, and 15 bases lay in between. The DNA of the CDR3 is TGTGCCAGCACCCCGGAGGCGTCTCGCAATCAGCCCCAGCATTTT. Translation: CASTPEASRNQPQHF.